Presented here are 21 T cell receptor beta chains from one specimen sequenced in a study of cytomegalovirus exposure and HLA in healthy donors (dated by TCRdb to about 2017). The library came from the immunoSEQ multiplex PCR assay. For the multiplex PCR, a mixture combining 60 forward primers for TCR Vbeta segments and 13 reverse primers for TCR Jbeta segments was used. TCRdb stores this immuneACCESS table with in-frame sequences only. Part of the clones is absent; in the studies checked, under half of the shortfall reflects unresolved V genes, and no reason is known for the rest. This sample is represented by about 160,000 clones; roughly four fifths of them were singletons. The top ten hold around 3.1% of the sample. Material for sequencing was PBMCs. These TCRs come from a woman aged 40-49 years in good health and CMV-seronegative.

The CDR3 spells CASSTSGTGAEKLFF. CDR3 nucleotides: TGTGCCAGCAGCACCTCCGGGACAGGGGCCGAAAAACTGTTTTTT. J is TRBJ1-4 and V is TRBV11-2, with TRBD1 identical over 10 bases. The CDR3 consists of 15 residues. J gave up 8 bases and V 5 bases, and 8 bases lay outside the gene matches. Germline lookup yields CDR1 SGHAT and CDR2 FQNNGV.

This chain joins TRBV7-3 and TRBJ2-7; TRBD2 might be the D (5 bases). The CDR3 is 13 amino acids. Germline V CDR1 and CDR2: SGHTA, FQGTGA. Trimming cost V 5 bases and J 3 bases, with 11 bases left between them. This chain's CDR3 is CASSRRYGYEQYF. Written as DNA, the CDR3 is TGTGCCAGCAGCCGGAGGTACGGCTACGAGCAGTACTTC.

The rearrangement joins TRBV18 to TRBJ2-3; 9 bases align to TRBD2. After removal of 8 bases from V and 4 bases from J, the junction contained 10 bases not matched to a gene. Germline V gene lookup returns CDR1 KGHSH and CDR2 LQKENI. The CDR3 has 15 residues. The CDR3 region is CASPPLAGSPDTQYF. The CDR3 DNA sequence: TGTGCCAGCCCTCCCCTAGCGGGAAGCCCAGATACGCAGTATTTT.

The V call is TRBV7-9, the J call TRBJ1-1; 7 bases agree with TRBD1. Germline CDR1 is SEHNR and CDR2 is FQNEAQ (reference sequence). Unmatched junction bases numbered 7, after V lost 1 base and J lost 11 bases. The CDR3 sequence is 13 residues long. CDR3 sequence: CASSLEGALGAFF. As DNA, the CDR3 is TGTGCCAGCAGCTTAGAGGGGGCCCTGGGCGCTTTCTTT.

CDR3 loop: CASSPGQGARSHEQYF. In DNA, the CDR3 is TGCGCCAGCAGCCCGGGACAGGGGGCGCGATCCCACGAGCAGTACTTC. The rearrangement joins TRBV4-1 to TRBJ2-7, with 12 bases identical to TRBD1. V shed 4 bases and J 5 bases; nucleotides not matched to a gene: 9. The CDR3 loop spans 16 amino acids. Per the germline V gene, CDR1 is MGHRA and CDR2 is YSYEKL.

The CDR3 loop is CASSPDSATNEKLFF. The CDR3 nucleotides read TGTGCCAGTAGCCCTGACAGTGCAACTAATGAAAAACTGTTTTTT. This sequence joins TRBV19 and TRBJ1-4, with TRBD1 as a possible D gene (5 bases). Deletions cut 6 bases from V and 0 bases from J, with 11 bases between. The germline gives CDR1 LNHDA, CDR2 SQIVND (reference sequence). This CDR3 spans 15 amino acids.

This sequence joins TRBV6-6 and TRBJ1-4; D gene ambiguous. Germline loops: CDR1 MNHNY, CDR2 SVGAGI (reference sequence). V was shortened by 0 bases and J by 6 bases, with 8 bases between the two germline ends. This CDR3 is 14 amino acids long. CDR3 coding DNA: TGTGCCAGCAGTTACTCGGCGCGGGATGAAAAACTGTTTTTT. It codes for CASSYSARDEKLFF.

This clone was found a few times. J is TRBJ2-1 and V is TRBV4-2; 9 bases are shared with TRBD2. V lost 0 bases, J lost 7 bases, and 10 bases stayed unmatched. The CDR3 length is 17 residues. Germline V gives CDR1 LGHNA, CDR2 YNFKEQ. CDR3 bases: TGTGCCAGCAGCCAAGATCCGCGGGGGGGCAATATAAATGAGCAGTTCTTC. It is translated as CASSQDPRGGNINEQFF.

The rearrangement joins TRBV5-1 to TRBJ1-2; D gene ambiguous. The ends were cut back, 3 bases at V and 3 bases at J, with 9 bases in the middle. In germline, CDR1 is SGHRS, CDR2 YFSETQ. The CDR3 runs 13 residues. This CDR3 reads CASSSVTDYGYTF. DNA for the CDR3: TGCGCCAGCAGCTCCGTCACGGACTATGGCTACACCTTC. The entire variable domain, with the rest obtained from reference TRBV5-1 and TRBJ1-2, is as follows: KAGVTQTPRYLIKTRGQQVTLSCSPISGHRSVSWYQQTPGQGLQFLFEYFSETQRNKGNFPGRFSGRQFSNSRSEMNVSTLELGDSALYLCASSSVTDYGYTFGSGTRLTVV.

The chain has TRBV28 and TRBJ1-5; no firm D call. This CDR3 region has 12 residues. Germline V gene sequence: CDR1 MDHEN, CDR2 SYDVKM. V shed 8 bases and J shed 7 bases, with 12 bases lying between them. The CDR3 DNA sequence: TGTGCCAGCGAGGGAGTCAGGCAGCCCCAGCATTTT. It translates to CASEGVRQPQHF.

The rearrangement uses TRBV18 and TRBJ1-4; D is ambiguous. This CDR3 is 14 amino acids long. Germline V gene data show CDR1 as KGHSH and CDR2 as LQKENI. V lost 3 bases and J lost 4, with 9 bases in between. The CDR3 spells CASSPTADNEKLFF. CDR3 sequence (DNA): TGTGCCAGCTCACCCACAGCTGATAATGAAAAACTGTTTTTT.

The chain uses TRBV2 and TRBJ2-1; 8 bases line up with TRBD2. Trimming took 6 bases from V and 3 from J; bases not matched to a gene: 10. The CDR3 extends over 16 amino acids. Germline CDR1 reads SNHLY; CDR2 reads FYNNEI. The DNA for the CDR3 is TGTGCCAGCAGCGCCACCCGCGGGGGGTACTACAATGAGCAGTTCTTC. Residues: CASSATRGGYYNEQFF.

The rearrangement uses TRBV19 and TRBJ1-2; 8 bases agree with TRBD1. J was trimmed by 5 bases and V by 9 bases; bases with no gene match: 5. This CDR3 has 12 residues. CDR1 is LNHDA, CDR2 SQIVND, per germline (reference sequence). Here the CDR3 reads CARRDRLYGYTF. The CDR3 nucleotides are TGTGCCAGACGGGACAGGTTATATGGCTACACCTTC.

The rearrangement links TRBV19 to TRBJ1-5; D might be TRBD1 (5 bases). There are 14 residues in the CDR3. Deletions cut 3 bases from V and 7 bases from J, with 13 bases between. In germline, CDR1 is LNHDA, CDR2 SQIVND (reference sequence). In DNA, the CDR3 is TGTGCCAGTAGTATTGTTGGGGCAGAACAGCCCCAGCATTTT. It codes for CASSIVGAEQPQHF.

The chain carries TRBV7-9 and TRBJ1-1; possibly TRBD1 for D (5 bases). The germline V gene encodes CDR1 SEHNR and CDR2 FQNEAQ (reference sequence). V was clipped by 6 bases and J by 5 bases, with 16 bases between them. The CDR3 has 14 residues. Here the CDR3 DNA reads TGTGCCAGCAGGTCTCCAGGGTCGATTACTGAAGCTTTCTTT. Protein sequence: CASRSPGSITEAFF. Full variable domain (missing parts from reference TRBV7-9 and TRBJ1-1): DTGVSQNPRHKITKRGQNVTFRCDPISEHNRLYWYRQTLGQGPEFLTYFQNEAQLEKSRLLSDRFSAERPKGSFSTLEIQRTEQGDSAMYLCASRSPGSITEAFFGQGTRLTVV.

J is TRBJ2-7 and V is TRBV15; unclear D gene. From germline, CDR1 is LNHNV and CDR2 YYDKDF (reference sequence). The CDR3 has 15 amino acids. With 0 bases removed from V and 0 bases from J, the gap between germline ends came to 9 bases. The CDR3 loop is CATSRDRQVSYEQYF. CDR3 coding DNA: TGTGCCACCAGCAGAGATCGGCAGGTCTCCTACGAGCAGTACTTC.

About this clone: Other DNA sequences in this specimen translate into the identical CDR3. This chain links TRBV19 with TRBJ1-1; TRBD1 is a possible D gene (6 bases). CDR3 size: 14 residues. Between the trimmed V and J ends, which lost 1 base and 2 bases, there was a span of 8 bases. Germline V gene data show CDR1 as LNHDA and CDR2 as SQIVND (reference sequence). DNA for the CDR3: TGTGCCAGTAGTATAGGGACAGCAAACACTGAAGCTTTCTTT. It translates to CASSIGTANTEAFF.

The chain recombines TRBV5-1 with TRBJ2-5; possible D gene TRBD2, 6 bases. Per germline, CDR1 SGHRS and CDR2 YFSETQ. V lost 0 bases and J 5 bases, leaving 20 bases between the germline ends. This CDR3 has 17 amino acids. The CDR3 sequence: CASSLGVGGTFGETQYF. DNA of the CDR3: TGCGCCAGCAGCTTGGGGGTTGGGGGGACCTTCGGGGAGACCCAGTACTTC.

This chain uses TRBV5-1 with TRBJ2-2, with TRBD2 matching 14 bases. The CDR3 spans 18 residues. Germline V lookup: CDR1 SGHRS, CDR2 YFSETQ. The J segment lost 2 bases and the V segment lost 3 bases, leaving 6 bases of the junction unmatched. CDR3 amino acids: CASSWTGTSGGNTGELFF. CDR3 nucleotides: TGCGCCAGCAGCTGGACCGGGACTAGCGGGGGAAACACCGGGGAGCTGTTTTTT.

This clone came up once. The rearrangement joins TRBV28 to TRBJ1-1; D call uncertain. From germline, CDR1 is MDHEN and CDR2 SYDVKM. This CDR3 spans 15 amino acids. V gave up 1 base and J gave up 0 bases, with 9 bases separating them. The CDR3 bases are TGTGCCAGCAGTTTATTCGGAGACCTGAACACTGAAGCTTTCTTT. It is translated as CASSLFGDLNTEAFF.

The rearrangement joins TRBV4-1 to TRBJ1-3; no reliable D call. V lost 3 bases to trimming and J lost 0 bases, with 27 bases between them. This CDR3 contains 21 residues. CDR1 is MGHRA and CDR2 is YSYEKL in the germline V gene. The CDR3 DNA is TGCGCCAGCAGCCATCTTTACGGCGGATTTAATTATTCAGACTCTGGAAACACCATATATTTT. Translating it yields CASSHLYGGFNYSDSGNTIYF.